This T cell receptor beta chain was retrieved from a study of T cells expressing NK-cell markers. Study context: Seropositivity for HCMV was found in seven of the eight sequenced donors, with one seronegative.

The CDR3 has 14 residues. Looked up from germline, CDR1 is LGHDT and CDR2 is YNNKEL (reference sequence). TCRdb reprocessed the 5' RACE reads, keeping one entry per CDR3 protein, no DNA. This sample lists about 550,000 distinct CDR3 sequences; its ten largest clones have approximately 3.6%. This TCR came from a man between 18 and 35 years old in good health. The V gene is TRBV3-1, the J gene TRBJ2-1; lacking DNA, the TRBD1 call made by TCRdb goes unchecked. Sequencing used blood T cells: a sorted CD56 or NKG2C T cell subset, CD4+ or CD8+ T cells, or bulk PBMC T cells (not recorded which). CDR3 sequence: CASSQVTGRHEQFF.